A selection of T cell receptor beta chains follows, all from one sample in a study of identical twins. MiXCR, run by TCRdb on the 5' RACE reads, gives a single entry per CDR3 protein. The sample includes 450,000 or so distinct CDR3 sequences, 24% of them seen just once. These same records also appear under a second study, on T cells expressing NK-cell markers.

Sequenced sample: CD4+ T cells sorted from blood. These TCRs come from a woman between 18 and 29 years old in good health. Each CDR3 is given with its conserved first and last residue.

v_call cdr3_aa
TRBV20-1 CSARLGAHNSPLHF
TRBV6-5 CASSYPGREAFF
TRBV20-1 CSATLRETETQYF
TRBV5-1 CASSFQPNEQFF
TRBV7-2 CASSPLGGETQYF
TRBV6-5 CASSYWSSSNTDTQYF
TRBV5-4 CASSLYRESPLHF
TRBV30 CAWSAPFWAKNIQYF
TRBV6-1 CASTQGYEQYF
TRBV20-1 CSASPGVIREQYF
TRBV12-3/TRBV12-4 CASIQRGRAGYTF
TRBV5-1 CASSASVYEQYF
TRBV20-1 CSALTGAGNTIYF
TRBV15 CATSRDRGRLETQYF
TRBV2 CASSEARAAHYGYTF
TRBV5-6 CASSPQPRETQYF
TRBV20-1 CSAGRQTNTEAFF
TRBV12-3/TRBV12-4 CASARETQYF
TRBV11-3 CASSLGPGDTQYF
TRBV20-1 CSARDFRRVFTGELFF
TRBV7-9 CASSVRGLGEQYF
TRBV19 CASSIPGRGRPLSYNEQFF
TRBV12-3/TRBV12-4 CASSLGQGFGEQYF
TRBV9 CASSVEGLAGPDTQYF
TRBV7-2 CASRDSPYNEQFF
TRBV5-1 CASSLAGASSIQYF
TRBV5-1 CASSLGVTGSNTEAFF
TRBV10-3 CAISEPGLTYGYTF
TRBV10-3 CAISVGETQYF
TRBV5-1 CASSLVGGSGELFF